This T cell receptor beta chain was captured in a study of blood T cell repertoires in COVID-19 (TCRdb year 2020). The study in broad terms: Collaborator samples came from the United States, Italy and Spain and covered acute and convalescent phases of COVID-19. Samples were obtained from the ongoing ImmuneRACE study (first 160 participants) and from roughly 1,300 subjects provided by 6 global collaborators. Nearly every sample came with metadata listing a de-identified subject ID, COVID-19 status, age in years and sex. The repertoires were released in a freely available public database meant as a resource for research on the immune response to SARS-CoV-2. The material from the prospective study consisted of cDNA or gDNA derived from T cells, B-cell-depleted T cells, or PBMCs. Where available, HLA class I and class II types were obtained from metadata supplied by the sample provider rather than from assay-based typing. Subjects who had been exposed to COVID-19, were actively infected with it, or had recovered from it provided the deeply sampled blood TCRbeta repertoires that made up the dataset. On the study overall, not on this receptor specifically: Clinical and demographic metadata were provided uncurated, with the amount varying by source and participant.

The collaborating institutions used their own protocols to collect whole blood in K2EDTA tubes. For TCRbeta analysis, collaborator samples were shipped as frozen whole blood, as isolated PBMCs, or as DNA extracted from either sample type. With regard to this clone: What antigen it recognizes has not been identified. No much larger clone is present one base from it, and per-base qualities are unavailable.

Its CDR3 holds 18 amino acids, cysteine through phenylalanine. The read is trimmed to its CDR3 DNA, 54 bases read in frame from base 1. CDR1 SNHLY and CDR2 FYNNEI are derived from the germline V gene. Trimming removed 0 bases from V and 1 base from J; the gene matches leave 10 bases unexplained. The immunoSEQ Assay, a bias-controlled multiplex PCR, was used to amplify TCRbeta CDR3 regions from genomic DNA. The authors' pipeline ran thus. Nucleated cell counts per sample were estimated from amplification of reference gene primers within the assay. To quantify the absolute abundance of each unique TCRbeta CDR3 rearrangement, sequence reads were collapsed and filtered. For each sample, productive Simpson clonality was calculated by taking the square root of Simpson's diversity index across productive rearrangements. Drawn from immuneACCESS, this table holds only the in-frame rearrangements with V and J called that TCRdb kept. Clones are partly lost; checked studies trace under half to an unresolved V gene and leave the rest unexplained. That table gives V, J and clone size, and the DNA gave D and trimming. For this sample there are under 80,000 clones; roughly 75% appear just once. The ten largest account for about 9.8% of the sample.

This clonotype was obtained from a human donor in a cohort sampled during active COVID-19. The chain joins TRBV2 to TRBJ2-7, with 9 bases matching TRBD2. Source material: peripheral blood. The DNA sequence follows: TGTGCCAGCAGTGAAGCCCTCCTGGCTAGCGGGATATCCTACGAGCAGTACTTC. It specifies CASSEALLASGISYEQYF.